These T cell receptor beta chains were read from a single sample in a study of shared clonotypes between healthy human individuals. Produced via immunoSEQ multiplex PCR; TCRdb's table is partial and in-frame only. Of about a million clones listed, around three quarters are singletons. The sequenced material came from memory CD4+ T cells from PBMCs. The origin of the receptors is a man aged 18 to 29 in good health. Some clones in this sample may be carry-over from other donors' samples. CDR3s include the opening cysteine and the closing phenylalanine or tryptophan. A D gene is named only where the DNA matches it firmly. A row's size may be missing; if present it is once, few, many or a size class.

D	size	V	J	CDR3	DNA
TRBD2	.	TRBV7-2	TRBJ2-3	CASSPWASGNTDTQYF	TGTGCCAGCAGCCCGTGGGCTAGCGGGAACACAGATACGCAGTATTTT
.	.	TRBV6-6	TRBJ2-7	CASSYLADTYEQYF	TGTGCCAGCAGTTACCTGGCCGACACCTACGAGCAGTACTTC
.	.	TRBV5-1	TRBJ2-6	CASSLGKGLGMASGANVLTF	TGCGCCAGCAGCTTGGGGAAGGGGCTGGGTATGGCATCTGGGGCCAACGTCCTGACTTTC
.	.	TRBV6-6	TRBJ1-1	CASSLRDTGEAFF	TGTGCCAGCAGCCTCCGGGACACAGGAGAGGCTTTCTTT
TRBD2	.	TRBV11-3	TRBJ2-1	CASSLGSGTSGNNEQFF	TGTGCCAGCAGCTTAGGTTCCGGGACTAGCGGAAACAATGAGCAGTTCTTC
.	.	TRBV6-1	TRBJ1-5	CASSSNRVQPQHF	TGTGCCAGCAGTTCAAACAGGGTTCAGCCCCAGCATTTT
.	once	TRBV5-4	TRBJ1-1	CASSLAPLERPDEAFF	TGTGCCAGCAGCTTGGCTCCCCTCGAGAGACCCGACGAAGCTTTCTTT
TRBD1	few	TRBV6-5	TRBJ1-3	CASSYRTGGNTIYF	TGTGCCAGCAGTTACCGGACAGGGGGAAACACCATATATTTT
TRBD2	.	TRBV29-1	TRBJ2-1	CSVERLAGEQFF	TGCAGCGTTGAGCGACTAGCGGGGGAGCAGTTCTTC
.	.	TRBV10-2	TRBJ2-7	CASSAGPYEQYF	TGCGCCAGCAGTGCGGGACCCTACGAGCAGTACTTC
.	once	TRBV11-2	TRBJ1-1	CASSLTGRGTEAFF	TGTGCCAGCAGCTTAACTGGCCGGGGCACTGAAGCTTTCTTT
.	few	TRBV27	TRBJ1-3	CAYTGNTIYF	TGTGCGTACACGGGAAACACCATATATTTT
.	.	TRBV7-8	TRBJ2-7	CASSHKVWDQAYF	TGTGCCAGCAGCCACAAGGTTTGGGATCAGGCCTACTTC
.	.	TRBV5-1	TRBJ1-4	CASSGTLGQLEKLFF	TGCGCCAGCAGCGGAACCCTGGGTCAACTCGAAAAACTGTTTTTT
.	.	TRBV5-1	TRBJ2-1	CASSETSRNEQFF	TGCGCCAGCAGCGAAACTTCGAGAAATGAGCAGTTCTTC
TRBD1	.	TRBV27	TRBJ2-5	CASTLGTGSQIVEETQYF	TGTGCCAGCACCCTGGGGACAGGGTCCCAAATTGTCGAAGAGACCCAGTACTTC
.	.	TRBV29-1	TRBJ2-3	CSVEGGRWAGRDTQYF	TGCAGCGTTGAGGGTGGACGTTGGGCAGGGAGGGATACGCAGTATTTT
TRBD1	.	TRBV7-8	TRBJ2-1	CASSKGQVTYNEQFF	TGTGCCAGCAGCAAGGGACAGGTCACCTACAATGAGCAGTTCTTC
.	.	TRBV2	TRBJ2-2	CASSEKGPWTGELFF	TGTGCCAGCAGTGAAAAGGGGCCCTGGACCGGGGAGCTGTTTTTT